Shown below are 22 T cell receptor beta chains from a single sample sequenced in a study of T cells expressing NK-cell markers. From the 5' RACE reads, TCRdb lists one entry per CDR3 protein and no DNA. There are 200,000 to 300,000 distinct CDR3 sequences in the sample, with approximately 0.41% held by the top ten. Sequenced input: blood T cells: a sorted CD56 or NKG2C T cell subset, CD4+ or CD8+ T cells, or bulk PBMC T cells (not recorded which). All receptors come from a man aged 18 to 35 in good health.

The rearrangement joins TRBV12-3 or TRBV12-4 to TRBJ1-4; TCRdb designates TRBD1, a call that cannot be tested without DNA. The CDR3 has 17 amino acids. The CDR3 loop reads CASSLEVGGRGSEKLFF.

The chain combines TRBV5-4 with TRBJ2-2; as DNA is missing, the TRBD1 call by TCRdb cannot be tested. CDR1 is SGHNT and CDR2 is YYREEE in the germline V gene (reference sequence). This CDR3 is built from 14 residues. Here the CDR3 reads CASRQQGDTGELFF.

J is TRBJ1-4 and V is TRBV14; the TCRdb call, TRBD1, lacks DNA for checking. The CDR3 has 15 residues. The germline V gene has CDR1 SGHDN and CDR2 FVKESK. This chain's CDR3 is CASSYIRGTVEKLFF.

The chain is built from TRBV29-1 and TRBJ2-1. In germline, CDR1 is SQVTM, CDR2 ANQGSEA. This CDR3 spans 13 amino acids. The CDR3 is CSVDRTSNNEQFF.

The CDR3 reads CASSPPGLVNNEQFF. The chain carries TRBV21-1 and TRBJ2-1; the D gene TCRdb calls, TRBD2, cannot be checked with no DNA. TRBV21-1 represents a pseudogene. This CDR3 region has 15 residues.

The chain joins TRBV12-3 or TRBV12-4 to TRBJ2-5; TCRdb designates TRBD1, a call that cannot be tested without DNA. The CDR3 has 16 residues. The CDR3 spells CASSFGTGGFQETQYF.

The CDR3 loop is CASSLGRDRGTEAFF. The chain recombines TRBV5-5 with TRBJ1-1; the TCRdb D gene call, TRBD1, has no DNA to confirm it. This CDR3 comprises 15 residues. Germline lookup yields CDR1 SGHKS and CDR2 YYEKEE (reference sequence).

The chain combines TRBV4-1 with TRBJ1-4; checking the TCRdb D call of TRBD1 is not possible without DNA. CDR3 length: 15 amino acids. CDR1 is MGHRA, CDR2 YSYEKL, per germline. The CDR3 loop is CASSLTGLTNEKLFF.

V and J are TRBV3-1 and TRBJ2-2; there is no DNA to check the TCRdb D call of TRBD1. The CDR3 consists of 17 residues. CDR1 and CDR2 (germline): LGHDT, YNNKEL (reference sequence). CDR3 sequence reads: CASRRVTGGMNTGELFF.

This chain connects TRBV20-1 to TRBJ2-1; TCRdb's D call, TRBD2, is unchecked because there is no DNA. The CDR3 covers 16 residues. The germline CDR1 and CDR2 sequences are DFQATT and SNEGSKA (reference sequence). This CDR3 reads CSASSMTSGSVNEQFF.

V usage is TRBV6-5 and J usage is TRBJ2-5; TCRdb designates TRBD1, a call that cannot be tested without DNA. The CDR3 has 15 amino acids. The germline V gene has CDR1 MNHEY and CDR2 SVGAGI. CDR3 region: CASSYSPDRQETQYF.

This rearrangement joins TRBV19 to TRBJ1-6. CDR1 and CDR2 from the germline V gene are LNHDA and SQIVND (reference sequence). This CDR3 has 15 amino acids. CDR3: CASSTGTAGNSPLHF.

The chain joins TRBV10-3 to TRBJ2-3. CDR1 is ENHRY, CDR2 SYGVKD, per germline. CDR3 length: 14 amino acids. CDR3 sequence: CAIRHQDGTDTQYF.

This rearrangement joins TRBV11-3 to TRBJ2-1; TCRdb's assignment of TRBD2 cannot be checked, as there is no DNA. The CDR3 totals 16 residues. Germline-derived CDR1 and CDR2 are SGHNT and YENEEA. The CDR3 reads CASSLDPLAGGNEQFF.

V is TRBV5-4 and J is TRBJ2-3; lacking DNA, the TRBD2 call made by TCRdb goes unchecked. This CDR3 is built from 15 residues. Germline CDR1 and CDR2: SGHNT and YYREEE (reference sequence). The CDR3 loop is CASRPGTSGTDTQYF.

This sequence joins TRBV20-1 and TRBJ2-1. The CDR3 sequence is 14 residues long. The germline V gene has CDR1 DFQATT and CDR2 SNEGSKA (reference sequence). CDR3 residues: CSASPGFTYNEQFF.

This rearrangement joins TRBV6-1 to TRBJ2-5. The CDR3 covers 13 residues. Germline loops: CDR1 MNHNS, CDR2 SASEGT. The CDR3 reads CASSARDKETQYF.

This chain uses TRBV7-2 with TRBJ1-1. This CDR3 region has 13 residues. From germline, CDR1 is SGHTA and CDR2 FQGNSA. The CDR3 sequence is CASSLQKNTEAFF.

J is TRBJ2-3 and V is TRBV6-5. The germline gives CDR1 MNHEY, CDR2 SVGAGI. This CDR3 has 16 residues. Here the CDR3 reads CASSSWTAISTDTQYF.

The gene calls are TRBV11-2 and TRBJ2-3. Germline V gene lookup returns CDR1 SGHAT and CDR2 FQNNGV. The CDR3 extends over 12 amino acids. The CDR3 reads CASSWAGDTQYF.

The chain recombines TRBV12-3 or TRBV12-4 with TRBJ1-2; the TRBD1 assignment by TCRdb is unverifiable without DNA. CDR3 length equals 13 residues. The CDR3 sequence is CASKTQGIGGYTF.

The chain recombines TRBV7-3 with TRBJ1-1; TCRdb's D call, TRBD1, is unchecked because there is no DNA. In germline, CDR1 is SGHTA, CDR2 FQGTGA. The CDR3 consists of 13 residues. The CDR3 sequence is CASSTDRETEAFF.